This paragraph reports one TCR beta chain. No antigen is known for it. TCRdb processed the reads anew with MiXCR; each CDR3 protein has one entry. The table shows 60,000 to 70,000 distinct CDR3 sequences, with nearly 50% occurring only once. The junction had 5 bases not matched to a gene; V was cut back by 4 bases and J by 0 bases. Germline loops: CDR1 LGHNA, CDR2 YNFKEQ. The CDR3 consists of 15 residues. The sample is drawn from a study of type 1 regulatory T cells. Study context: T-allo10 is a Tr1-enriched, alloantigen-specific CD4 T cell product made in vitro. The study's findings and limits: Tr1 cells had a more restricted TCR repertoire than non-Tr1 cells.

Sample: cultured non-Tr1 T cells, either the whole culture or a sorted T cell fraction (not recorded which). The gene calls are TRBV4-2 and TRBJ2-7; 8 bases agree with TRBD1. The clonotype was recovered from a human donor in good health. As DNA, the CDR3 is TGTGCCAGCAGCCCAGGGGGCGTAAGCTCCTACGAGCAGTACTTC. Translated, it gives CASSPGGVSSYEQYF.